This note documents a single T cell receptor beta chain sequence. Its cognate antigen is unknown. The data derive from a study of human T cells and chemical hapten exposure. Study-wide points: Among expanded TCRs, significantly more large CDR3 similarity clusters formed than among controls. There was no change with DPC sensitization in TCRs above 1 in 1000 frequency.

Time point indicated: pre-sensitization, week 0. Treatment meaning: therapeutic diphenylcyclopropenone sensitization with weekly scalp DPC. It was the library that attached unique molecular identifiers to individual cDNA molecules. TCRdb reprocessed the RACE reads with MiXCR, giving one entry per CDR3 protein. The sample has roughly 38,000 distinct CDR3 sequences, roughly 7.2% seen once. The receptor's source is a woman aged 45 to 65 with alopecia areata. Some clones in this sample may be carry-over from other donors' samples. Source: whole blood, taken in connection with sensitization to the hapten diphenylcyclopropenone (DPC).

CDR3 sequence reads: CASSYSGANEKLFF. The DNA for the CDR3 is TGTGCCAGCAGTTACTCTGGCGCTAATGAAAAACTGTTTTTT. The gene calls are TRBV6-5 and TRBJ1-4; D gene ambiguous. Per germline, CDR1 MNHEY and CDR2 SVGAGI. The V gene lost 0 bases and the J gene lost 3 bases, with 5 bases spanning the gap. The CDR3 is 14 amino acids.